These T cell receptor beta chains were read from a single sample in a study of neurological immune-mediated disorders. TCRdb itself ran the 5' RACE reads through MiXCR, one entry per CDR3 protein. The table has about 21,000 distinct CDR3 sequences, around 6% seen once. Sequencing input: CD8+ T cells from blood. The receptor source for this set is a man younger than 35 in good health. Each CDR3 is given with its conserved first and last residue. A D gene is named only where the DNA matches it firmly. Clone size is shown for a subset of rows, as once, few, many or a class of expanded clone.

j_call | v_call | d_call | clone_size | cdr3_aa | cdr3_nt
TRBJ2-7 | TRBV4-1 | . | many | CASSQTPNSYEQYF | TGCGCCAGCAGCCAGACACCGAACTCCTACGAGCAGTACTTC
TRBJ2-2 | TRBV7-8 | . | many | CASTRGPGELFF | TGTGCCAGCACCAGGGGCCCCGGGGAGCTGTTTTTT
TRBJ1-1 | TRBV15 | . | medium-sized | CATSRDGGRNTEAFF | TGTGCCACCAGCAGAGATGGGGGGAGGAACACTGAAGCTTTCTTT
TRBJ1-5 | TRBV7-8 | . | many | CASSPLADSPYQPQHF | TGTGCCAGCAGCCCCCTAGCCGACAGCCCATATCAGCCCCAGCATTTT
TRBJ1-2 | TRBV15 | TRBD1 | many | CATSSDRGVGGYTF | TGTGCCACCAGCAGCGACAGGGGAGTGGGTGGCTACACCTTC
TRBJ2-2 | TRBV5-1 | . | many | CASRDTGELFF | TGCGCCAGCAGGGACACCGGGGAGCTGTTTTTT
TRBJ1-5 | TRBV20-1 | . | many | CSARDREVVNQPQHF | TGCAGTGCCCGGGACCGCGAAGTGGTCAATCAGCCCCAGCATTTT
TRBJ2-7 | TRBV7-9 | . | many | CASSRRTSYEQYF | TGTGCCAGCAGTCGAAGGACCTCCTACGAGCAGTACTTC
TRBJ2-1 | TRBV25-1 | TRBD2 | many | CASSDGGGQFF | TGTGCCAGCAGTGACGGGGGGGGGCAGTTCTTC
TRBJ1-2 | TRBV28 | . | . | CASSFGQNTYGYTF | TGTGCCAGCAGTTTTGGACAGAACACCTATGGCTACACCTTC
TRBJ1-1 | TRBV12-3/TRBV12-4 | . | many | CASTLAGRVNTEAFF | TGTGCCAGCACCCTGGCGGGGAGAGTGAACACTGAAGCTTTCTTT